The clone carrying this T cell receptor (beta chain) appeared a few times. The sample belongs to a study of blood T cell repertoires in COVID-19. This table comes from immunoSEQ multiplex PCR, and its TCRdb copy is limited to in-frame clones, with some not included. Of approximately 260,000 clones detected, roughly 88% appear once; the ten largest clones hold roughly 10%. The V and J ends lost 0 bases and 6 bases respectively, with 14 bases between them. The CDR3 sequence is 16 residues long. CDR1 and CDR2 from the germline V gene are LGHDT and YNNKEL (reference sequence). The chain has TRBV3-1 (or the pseudogene TRBV3-2) and TRBJ2-2; maybe TRBD1 (5 bases). The source is a woman in her 70s with COVID-19, enrolled during active disease. Sequencing input: peripheral blood. Written as DNA, the CDR3 is TGTGCCAGCAGCCAAGAGGGGATCATAGGGGCCGGGGAGCTGTTTTTT. Amino acids: CASSQEGIIGAGELFF.